This T cell receptor (beta chain) stems from a study of cytomegalovirus exposure and HLA in healthy donors. While unrecorded immune exposures were likely, the donors were nominally healthy when sampled. Regarding this clone: The antigen remains unidentified.

CDR3 length equals 14 residues. Germline values: CDR1 KGHSH, CDR2 LQKENI. The J segment lost 4 bases and the V segment lost 2 bases, leaving 5 bases of the junction unmatched. Both 60 Vbeta primers and 13 Jbeta primers went into the PCR. TCRdb keeps only in-frame clones here, not all; method: immunoSEQ multiplex PCR. Of about 120,000 clones listed, 75% to 80% are singletons. Study outcomes and limitations: Reports indicated that the classifier achieved high specificity and sensitivity in diagnosing cytomegalovirus status. Most TCR sequences were seen very rarely across donors, but some public TCRs occurred in many. A prior analysis recorded that most TCR beta V segments were productive about 90% or about 30% of the time.

The sample comprised PBMCs. This sequence originates from a woman between 40 and 50 years old in good health and CMV-seronegative. The V call is TRBV18, the J call TRBJ2-7, with 7 positions matching TRBD2. This chain's CDR3 is CASSPRGLWYEQYF. DNA for the CDR3: TGTGCCAGCTCACCAAGGGGACTATGGTACGAGCAGTACTTC.